Each of the 15 T cell receptor beta chains below was sequenced from the same sample in a study of blood T cell repertoires in COVID-19. Assay: immunoSEQ multiplex PCR; the TCRdb copy retains only in-frame clones and omits some. The table has 120,000 to 150,000 clones, almost 85% seen once; the top ten hold 3% to 3.5%. Sequenced material: PBMCs or T cells enriched from blood (not recorded which). These receptors originate from a woman aged 50 to 60 with acute COVID-19.

The rearrangement uses TRBV3-1 (or the pseudogene TRBV3-2) and TRBJ2-1; D might be TRBD1 (5 bases). The CDR3 is 17 amino acids. With 0 bases removed from V and 9 bases from J, the gap between germline ends came to 21 bases. Germline V gene sequence: CDR1 LGHDT, CDR2 YNNKEL (reference sequence). The CDR3 loop is CASSQETPAVGVAEQFF. As DNA, the CDR3 is TGTGCCAGCAGCCAAGAGACTCCGGCGGTAGGGGTCGCTGAGCAGTTCTTC.

The rearrangement joins TRBV27 to TRBJ2-3; TRBD2 agrees at 9 bases. V gave up 5 bases and J gave up 0 bases; unmatched junction bases: 6. The CDR3 has 16 amino acids. The V gene's germline CDR1 is MNHEY and CDR2 SMNVEV (reference sequence). The CDR3 bases are TGTGCCAGCAGTGTGGGACTAGCAAAGAGCACAGATACGCAGTATTTT. It codes for CASSVGLAKSTDTQYF.

The rearrangement links TRBV9 to TRBJ1-6, with TRBD1 matching over 9 bases. V shed 0 bases and J 9 bases; nucleotides not matched to a gene: 7. The CDR3 consists of 16 residues. Per germline, CDR1 SGDLS and CDR2 YYNGEE. The CDR3 DNA sequence: TGTGCCAGCAGCGTAGCTGGGGGACAGGGATCTTCACCCCTCCACTTT. Encoded protein: CASSVAGGQGSSPLHF.

The rearrangement joins TRBV12-5 to TRBJ2-2; D ambiguous. Germline lookup yields CDR1 LGHNT and CDR2 FRNRAP. Trimming shortened V by 1 base and J by 2 bases, and 8 bases separated the two germline ends. This CDR3 is 15 amino acids long. CDR3 sequence reads: CASGLAVRNTGELFF. CDR3 sequence (DNA): TGTGCTAGTGGTTTGGCCGTCAGAAACACCGGGGAGCTGTTTTTT.

V and J are TRBV6-1 and TRBJ1-3, with no clear D. CDR1 is MNHNS and CDR2 is SASEGT in the germline V gene. Trimming stripped 3 bases from V and 0 bases from J, with 9 bases between. This CDR3 contains 15 residues. The CDR3 nucleotides read TGTGCCAGCAGTGAGCGGAGGGTCTCTGGAAACACCATATATTTT. Translation: CASSERRVSGNTIYF.

The rearrangement links TRBV2 to TRBJ2-7, with a possible D match to TRBD1 (6 bases). V was clipped by 6 bases and J by 1 base, with 16 bases between them. The CDR3 runs to 15 residues. Germline V gene data show CDR1 as SNHLY and CDR2 as FYNNEI. The CDR3 DNA sequence: TGTGCCAGCAGAGAAAACCGGGACATATCCTACGAGCAGTACTTC. Its protein is CASRENRDISYEQYF.

Only one count was recorded for this clone. The chain carries TRBV5-1 and TRBJ2-7, with TRBD1 matching over 10 bases. V shed 0 bases, J shed 4 bases, and the junction held 7 bases outside the gene matches. CDR1 SGHRS and CDR2 YFSETQ come from the germline V gene. The CDR3 runs 16 residues. This chain's CDR3 is CASSLEGTGALYEQYF. DNA for the CDR3: TGCGCCAGCAGCTTGGAGGGGACAGGGGCCCTTTACGAGCAGTACTTC.

The rearrangement joins TRBV4-2 to TRBJ2-5; TRBD2 matches at 11 bases. J gave up 6 bases and V 2 bases, and 8 bases lay outside the gene matches. The germline CDR1 and CDR2 sequences are LGHNA and YNFKEQ. The CDR3 is 16 amino acids. DNA of the CDR3: TGTGCCAGCAGCCAAACACTAGCGGGAGTGATGAAGACCCAGTACTTC. This gives the protein CASSQTLAGVMKTQYF.

This CDR3 reads CASSVRQGSYEQYF. DNA for the CDR3: TGTGCCAGCAGCGTCCGACAGGGTTCCTACGAGCAGTACTTC. The V and J genes are TRBV7-9 and TRBJ2-7; 7 bases fit TRBD1. There are 14 residues in the CDR3. V was clipped by 5 bases and J by 1 base; unmatched bases: 5. CDR1 is SEHNR and CDR2 is FQNEAQ in the germline V gene (reference sequence).

V usage is TRBV6-6 and J usage is TRBJ2-6; the D gene is possibly TRBD2 (5 bases). Germline CDR1 is MNHNY and CDR2 is SVGAGI (reference sequence). V lost 0 bases and J 2 bases, leaving 5 bases between the germline ends. CDR3 length equals 15 residues. The CDR3 nucleotides read TGTGCCAGCAGTTACTCCGGGGCTGGGGCCAACGTCCTGACTTTC. It codes for CASSYSGAGANVLTF.

The rearrangement joins TRBV4-2 to TRBJ2-7, with 7 bases identical to TRBD2. This CDR3 comprises 16 residues. V was pared by 0 bases and J by 2 bases, with 7 bases of the junction left unmatched. CDR1 and CDR2 (germline): LGHNA, YNFKEQ. The CDR3 is CASSQETLAATYEQYF. The CDR3 nucleotides are TGTGCCAGCAGCCAAGAGACGCTAGCGGCCACCTACGAGCAGTACTTC.

This chain joins TRBV5-1 and TRBJ2-1; possibly TRBD1 for D (6 bases). This CDR3 has 15 residues. Germline CDR1 and CDR2: SGHRS and YFSETQ. The germline V and J ends were trimmed by 4 bases and 1 base, with 12 bases remaining between them. This CDR3 reads CASSLRGESYNEQFF. The CDR3 region has the DNA TGCGCCAGCAGCCTCAGGGGAGAATCCTACAATGAGCAGTTCTTC.

The V and J genes are TRBV4-2 and TRBJ2-4, with D possibly TRBD1 on 6 matching bases. The CDR3 runs to 15 residues. V shed 0 bases and J shed 7 bases, with 13 bases lying between them. Germline CDR1 LGHNA, CDR2 YNFKEQ. CDR3 nucleotide sequence: TGTGCCAGCAGCCAAGAAACAGGGATGGGGAACATTCAGTACTTC. It encodes CASSQETGMGNIQYF.

The rearrangement joins TRBV19 to TRBJ2-1, with no clear D. The germline V gene encodes CDR1 LNHDA and CDR2 SQIVND (reference sequence). The V end was cut by 0 bases, the J end by 2 bases, with 8 bases between. The CDR3 runs 15 residues. CDR3 coding DNA: TGTGCCAGTAGTATAGAGCGACTGGCCTACAATGAGCAGTTCTTC. Protein: CASSIERLAYNEQFF.

The rearrangement joins TRBV7-8 to TRBJ2-7; perhaps TRBD2 as D (6 bases). V lost 5 bases and J lost 5, with 19 bases in between. The CDR3 is made up of 15 amino acids. Germline V gene sequence: CDR1 SGHVS, CDR2 FQNEAQ. Here the CDR3 DNA reads TGTGCCAGCAGCCCGCCCGCGGGGTGGAACGACGAGCAGTACTTC. It is translated as CASSPPAGWNDEQYF.